Following are 30 T cell receptor beta chains from one sample sequenced in a study of cytomegalovirus exposure and HLA in healthy donors. The PCR contained 60 Vbeta and 13 Jbeta primers. Clones were sequenced by immunoSEQ multiplex PCR, and TCRdb holds only the in-frame ones, with some missing. The table lists around 200,000 clones, over 70% of them singletons. Source material: PBMCs. These receptors came from a woman aged 18-29 years in good health and CMV-seronegative.

The chain links TRBV19 to TRBJ2-7, with D possibly matching TRBD1 (8 bases). This CDR3 is 15 amino acids long. Trimming removed 5 bases at V and 5 bases at J, with 19 bases between. Germline-derived CDR1 and CDR2 are LNHDA and SQIVND (reference sequence). In DNA, the CDR3 is TGTGCCAGTAGTTCGGACAGGGAGGGGGTCCACGAGCAGTACTTC. As protein: CASSSDREGVHEQYF.

This clone has a handful of counts. The chain couples TRBV7-2 to TRBJ2-3, with 12 nucleotides matching TRBD2. V lost 6 bases, J lost 6 bases, and 10 bases stayed unmatched. The CDR3 has 16 amino acids. Germline V gene lookup returns CDR1 SGHTA and CDR2 FQGNSA. CDR3 sequence (DNA): TGTGCCAGCAGACGGCCTGCGGGACTAGCGGGCGATACGCAGTATTTT. It specifies CASRRPAGLAGDTQYF.

The V call is TRBV27, the J call TRBJ2-1, with 9 bases matching TRBD2. There are 16 residues in the CDR3. CDR1 is MNHEY, CDR2 SMNVEV, per germline (reference sequence). V shed 2 bases, J shed 7 bases, and the junction held 9 bases outside the gene matches. In DNA, the CDR3 is TGTGCCAGCAGTTTAGGTCTAGCGGGGCGTGATAATGAGCAGTTCTTC. This codes for CASSLGLAGRDNEQFF.

The chain joins TRBV28 to TRBJ2-5; 9 bases are a match to TRBD1. Germline CDR1 is MDHEN and CDR2 is SYDVKM. The ends lost 5 bases at V and 5 bases at J; junction bases unmatched: 9. The CDR3 is made up of 15 amino acids. The CDR3 reads CASSPQDRGWETQYF. The CDR3 nucleotides read TGTGCCAGCAGTCCACAGGACAGGGGTTGGGAGACCCAGTACTTC.

This chain links TRBV20-1 with TRBJ2-3; D remains ambiguous. Per germline, CDR1 DFQATT and CDR2 SNEGSKA (reference sequence). This CDR3 is 11 amino acids long. V lost 6 bases, J lost 2 bases, and 6 bases lay in between. The CDR3 bases are TGCAGTGCAATATACACAGATACGCAGTATTTT. It is translated as CSAIYTDTQYF.

The chain couples TRBV4-3 to TRBJ1-2; TRBD1 might be the D (6 bases). The germline V gene has CDR1 LGHNA and CDR2 YSLEER. V dropped 0 bases and J dropped 1 base, with 15 bases sitting between them. CDR3 length: 17 residues. The CDR3 here is CASSQEAGTLNNYGYTF. CDR3 bases: TGCGCCAGCAGCCAAGAAGCCGGGACACTAAATAACTATGGCTACACCTTC.

The chain uses TRBV11-2 and TRBJ2-7; TRBD1 aligns across 8 bases. This CDR3 has 14 residues. Germline CDR1 is SGHAT and CDR2 is FQNNGV. V shed 3 bases and J 2 bases; nucleotides not matched to a gene: 3. The CDR3 reads CASSLGQAPYEQYF. In nucleotides, the CDR3 is TGTGCCAGCAGCTTGGGACAGGCCCCCTACGAGCAGTACTTC.

The chain employs TRBV6-1 and TRBJ1-2; D gene unclear. V lost 11 bases and J 10 bases, leaving 14 bases between the germline ends. The CDR3 has 10 residues. Germline V gene lookup returns CDR1 MNHNS and CDR2 SASEGT. CDR3 bases: TGTGCCTCCTCCGTCGGTTTCTACACCTTC. This encodes CASSVGFYTF.

V usage is TRBV7-2 and J usage is TRBJ1-1; 7 bases are shared with TRBD1. CDR3 length equals 14 residues. Unmatched junction bases numbered 4, after V lost 1 base and J lost 5 bases. CDR1 is SGHTA and CDR2 is FQGNSA in the germline V gene. Here the CDR3 reads CASSLEGAGTEAFF. The CDR3 DNA reads TGTGCCAGCAGCTTAGAGGGGGCCGGTACTGAAGCTTTCTTT.

The rearrangement joins TRBV19 to TRBJ1-6, with D possibly being TRBD1 (6 bases). The CDR3 is made up of 15 amino acids. The ends were cut back, 6 bases at V and 6 bases at J, with 15 bases in the middle. Germline loops: CDR1 LNHDA, CDR2 SQIVND (reference sequence). Here the CDR3 DNA reads TGTGCCAGTAGCCTCAGGGGAAACGGTAATTCACCCCTCCACTTT. As protein: CASSLRGNGNSPLHF.

V gene TRBV5-6 combines with J gene TRBJ1-2, with TRBD1 matching over 11 bases. CDR3 length: 15 amino acids. With V trimmed by 5 bases and J by 4 bases, 7 bases remained unmatched. Germline V gene data show CDR1 as SGHDT and CDR2 as YYEEEE. The CDR3 nucleotides are TGTGCCAGCAGACCGGGGACAGGGGGTTCCTATGGCTACACCTTC. Protein: CASRPGTGGSYGYTF.

V gene TRBV5-6 combines with J gene TRBJ1-3; 9 positions agree with TRBD1. The CDR3 spans 18 residues. The trim removed 4 bases at V and 4 bases at J, leaving 15 bases unmatched. Germline CDR1 reads SGHDT; CDR2 reads YYEEEE. CDR3 bases: TGTGCCAGCAGCGGGGGACAGGGTGTTACTTCGTGGGGAAACACCATATATTTT. Protein sequence: CASSGGQGVTSWGNTIYF.

V gene TRBV6-1 combines with J gene TRBJ2-1; the D gene is possibly TRBD2 (6 bases). Trimming removed 3 bases at V and 3 bases at J, with 15 bases between. The CDR3 runs 16 residues. Looked up from germline, CDR1 is MNHNS and CDR2 is SASEGT. As DNA, the CDR3 is TGTGCCAGCAGTGACGAAGCGGGTGTGATCTACAATGAGCAGTTCTTC. Protein product: CASSDEAGVIYNEQFF.

The chain combines TRBV28 with TRBJ1-5; 7 positions match TRBD1. CDR1 MDHEN and CDR2 SYDVKM come from the germline V gene. The CDR3 contains 17 residues. Trimming removed 6 bases from V and 4 bases from J; junction bases left unmatched: 15. CDR3 in amino acids: CASRTTGGQPINQPQHF. The CDR3 bases are TGTGCCAGCAGGACCACTGGGGGACAGCCTATTAATCAGCCCCAGCATTTT.

The V and J genes are TRBV19 and TRBJ1-6; 8 bases are shared with TRBD1. The CDR3 loop spans 16 amino acids. The trim removed 3 bases at V and 6 bases at J, leaving 7 bases unmatched. Per germline, CDR1 LNHDA and CDR2 SQIVND (reference sequence). The CDR3 is CASSILNTGGNSPLHF. CDR3 sequence (DNA): TGTGCCAGTAGTATCCTTAATACAGGGGGTAATTCACCCCTCCACTTT.

This clone was found a few times. The chain has TRBV6-5 and TRBJ2-5; D possibly corresponds to TRBD2 (6 bases). In germline, CDR1 is MNHEY, CDR2 SVGAGI. Between the trimmed V and J ends, which lost 0 bases and 5 bases, there was a span of 13 bases. The CDR3 totals 15 residues. The CDR3 reads CASSYSIGGRETQYF. Written as DNA, the CDR3 is TGTGCCAGCAGTTACTCGATTGGGGGGAGGGAGACCCAGTACTTC.

The genes are TRBV30 and TRBJ1-1; D perhaps matches TRBD1 (6 bases). The V and J ends lost 5 bases and 0 bases respectively, with 13 bases between them. Per the germline V gene, CDR1 is GTSNPN and CDR2 is SVGIG (reference sequence). This CDR3 contains 14 residues. Here the CDR3 reads CAWEQGRLNTEAFF. CDR3 in DNA: TGTGCCTGGGAACAGGGACGGCTGAACACTGAAGCTTTCTTT. Full variable domain (missing parts from reference TRBV30 and TRBJ1-1): SQTIHQWPATLVQPVGSPLSLECTVEGTSNPNLYWYRQAAGRGLQLLFYSVGIGQISSEVPQNLSASRPQDRQFILSSKKLLLSDSGFYLCAWEQGRLNTEAFFGQGTRLTVV.

CDR3 nucleotides: TGTGCCAGTAGAAGCCCCATCATAGACAGAGTAAACTATGGCTACACCTTC. This sequence encodes CASRSPIIDRVNYGYTF. The rearrangement joins TRBV19 to TRBJ1-2, with a tentative D call TRBD1 (5 bases). The CDR3 has 17 residues. Germline assignment: CDR1 LNHDA and CDR2 SQIVND (reference sequence). The V gene lost 6 bases and the J gene lost 2 bases, with 22 bases spanning the gap.

The chain uses TRBV18 and TRBJ2-3; TRBD2 is a possible D gene (6 bases). V shed 3 bases and J shed 5 bases, with 18 bases lying between them. The germline CDR1 and CDR2 sequences are KGHSH and LQKENI. The CDR3 runs 16 residues. CDR3: CASSPDSGNQGDTQYF. In DNA, the CDR3 is TGTGCCAGCTCACCTGATAGCGGAAACCAGGGAGATACGCAGTATTTT. Drawing the rest from reference TRBV18 and TRBJ2-3, the complete variable domain is NAGVMQNPRHLVRRRGQEARLRCSPMKGHSHVYWYRQLPEEGLKFMVYLQKENIIDESGMPKERFSAEFPKEGPSILRIQQVVRGDSAAYFCASSPDSGNQGDTQYFGPGTRLTVL.

This clone appeared a few times. The chain links TRBV7-9 to TRBJ1-5, with D unclear. Per germline, CDR1 SEHNR and CDR2 FQNEAQ (reference sequence). This CDR3 is 13 amino acids long. V was clipped by 3 bases and J by 6 bases, with 9 bases between them. CDR3 DNA sequence: TGTGCCAGCAGCTTTGGAGACGTTCAGCCCCAGCATTTT. Protein sequence: CASSFGDVQPQHF.

Only a few counts were recorded for this clone. V usage is TRBV5-1 and J usage is TRBJ1-2; D is possibly TRBD1 (6 bases). The germline gives CDR1 SGHRS, CDR2 YFSETQ. CDR3 length: 15 amino acids. V lost 2 bases to trimming and J lost 5 bases, with 16 bases between them. CDR3 nucleotides: TGCGCCAGCAGCTTTTCGGGGGGCGGAAGGTATGGCTACACCTTC. Its protein is CASSFSGGGRYGYTF.

V is TRBV28 and J is TRBJ2-7; D call uncertain. This CDR3 has 12 residues. V gave up 2 bases and J gave up 7 bases, with 9 bases separating them. Germline CDR1 reads MDHEN; CDR2 reads SYDVKM. This CDR3 reads CASSLQLREQYF. CDR3 sequence (DNA): TGTGCCAGCAGTTTACAGCTGCGGGAGCAGTACTTC.

This clone was recorded a few times. J is TRBJ1-5 and V is TRBV28; 7 bases agree with TRBD1. The trim removed 7 bases at V and 4 bases at J, leaving 13 bases unmatched. The V gene's germline CDR1 is MDHEN and CDR2 SYDVKM. This CDR3 has 16 residues. CDR3 bases: TGTGCCAGCAATATATTGCAGGGGGTGAGGAATCAGCCCCAGCATTTT. This codes for CASNILQGVRNQPQHF. Variable domain in full (rest from reference TRBV28 and TRBJ1-5): DVKVTQSSRYLVKRTGEKVFLECVQDMDHENMFWYRQDPGLGLRLIYFSYDVKMKEKGDIPEGYSVSREKKERFSLILESASTNQTSMYLCASNILQGVRNQPQHFGDGTRLSIL.

The chain uses TRBV5-4 and TRBJ1-3, with D uncertain. This CDR3 region has 15 residues. Germline V lookup: CDR1 SGHNT, CDR2 YYREEE (reference sequence). Trimming pared 4 bases from V and 3 bases from J, leaving 14 bases between. The CDR3 nucleotides read TGTGCCAGCAGCAGAGCGGGGTCGGATGGAAACACCATATATTTT. Its translation: CASSRAGSDGNTIYF.

This clone was detected once. CDR3 nucleotides: TGTGCCAGCAGGGGGACAGGGAGATACGAGCAGTACTTC. Translation: CASRGTGRYEQYF. The chain joins TRBV27 to TRBJ2-7; 9 bases align to TRBD1. Trimming at V came to 6 bases and at J to 4 bases, leaving 4 bases not matched to a gene. Germline values: CDR1 MNHEY, CDR2 SMNVEV (reference sequence). The length of the CDR3 is 13 residues.

The chain links TRBV6-4 to TRBJ1-5; D is ambiguous. V dropped 6 bases and J dropped 3 bases, with 9 bases sitting between them. The CDR3 totals 13 residues. Germline V lookup: CDR1 MRHNA, CDR2 SNTAGT. The CDR3 loop is CASSPRDNQPQHF. DNA of the CDR3: TGTGCCAGCAGCCCGAGGGACAATCAGCCCCAGCATTTT.

The CDR3 loop reads CASTGTGRVYGYTF. Here the CDR3 DNA reads TGTGCCAGCACCGGGACAGGGCGGGTCTATGGCTACACCTTC. The rearrangement links TRBV28 to TRBJ1-2; TRBD1 matches at 9 bases. Germline V gene sequence: CDR1 MDHEN, CDR2 SYDVKM. Trimming cost V 7 bases and J 4 bases; bases outside gene matches: 7. This CDR3 region has 14 residues.

The chain combines TRBV4-1 with TRBJ2-7, with D possibly being TRBD1 (6 bases). The CDR3 runs to 15 residues. Germline V lookup: CDR1 MGHRA, CDR2 YSYEKL. The V end was cut by 2 bases, the J end by 2 bases, with 13 bases between. The CDR3 is CASSQRTDRTYEQYF. DNA of the CDR3: TGCGCCAGCAGCCAACGAACGGACAGAACCTACGAGCAGTACTTC.

V and J are TRBV6-5 and TRBJ2-1; 11 bases match TRBD2. Germline loops: CDR1 MNHEY, CDR2 SVGAGI. After removal of 4 bases from V and 7 bases from J, the junction contained 6 bases not matched to a gene. The CDR3 loop spans 15 amino acids. CDR3 coding DNA: TGTGCCAGCAGTTCGATAGCGGGGGGGCCGAATGAGCAGTTCTTC. Protein: CASSSIAGGPNEQFF.

This clone was counted a single time. The chain carries TRBV19 and TRBJ2-7; TRBD1 matches at 9 bases. Germline loops: CDR1 LNHDA, CDR2 SQIVND (reference sequence). This CDR3 contains 15 residues. The ends lost 6 bases at V and 2 bases at J; junction bases unmatched: 8. CDR3 amino acids: CASSTRDRDPYEQYF. Here the CDR3 DNA reads TGTGCCAGTAGCACCCGGGACAGGGACCCCTACGAGCAGTACTTC.